This T cell receptor (beta chain) originates from a study of blood T cell repertoires in COVID-19. Study as a whole: COVID-19 samples, acute and convalescent, were from the United States, Italy and Spain. From T cells, B-cell-depleted T cells, or PBMCs came the material, which was cDNA or gDNA.

Per the authors' pipeline: Reference gene primer amplification in the assay estimated nucleated cell counts. The repertoire was sequenced with immunoSEQ multiplex PCR; TCRdb's copy has only in-frame clones and lacks some. V and J calls and clone size follow that table, whereas D and trimming were derived from the DNA. The profile shows some 280,000 clones, around 86% of them singletons. This CDR3 contains 13 residues. Deletions cut 5 bases from V and 9 bases from J, with 17 bases between. Germline CDR1 and CDR2: GTSNPN and SVGIG (reference sequence). This clone turned up a few times. Material for sequencing was peripheral blood. The TCR was taken from a middle-aged woman who had recovered from COVID-19. The rearrangement links TRBV30 to TRBJ1-5, with D maybe TRBD1 (6 bases). This CDR3 reads CAWAPGGEAPQHF. The CDR3 DNA is TGTGCCTGGGCCCCTGGGGGCGAAGCGCCCCAGCATTTT.